The TCR beta chain described here comes from a study of Tregs in tolerant kidney transplant recipients. Study at large: The nonmyeloablative bone marrow transplants came from related graft donors, with transient mixed chimerism.

Here immunoSEQ multiplex PCR was the method, and the copy in TCRdb shows in-frame clones only, minus some. This sample yields more than 60,000 clones, of which roughly 98% are seen a single time; 0.56% belongs to the top ten. Trimming took 3 bases from V and 4 from J; bases not matched to a gene: 3. Germline V gene lookup returns CDR1 SGHDT and CDR2 YYEEEE. The CDR3 length is 15 residues. Findings of the study overall: Validation in larger populations is needed because few patients were studied. Tolerant patients' donor-specific Tregs expanded beyond overall Tregs, suggesting antigen-driven growth. The most relevant donor-specific Treg TCRbeta repertoire apparently came from expansion with activated donor B cells.

A remark on this clone: Its target is unknown.

The material was CD4+ T cells from blood, obtained before the transplant. The clonotype originates from a human donor who received a combined kidney and bone marrow transplant. The chain recombines TRBV5-6 with TRBJ2-5; 13 nucleotides align to TRBD2. The CDR3 sequence: CASSSLAGGRETQYF. The CDR3 nucleotides read TGTGCCAGCAGCTCACTAGCGGGAGGGAGAGAGACCCAGTACTTC.